Sequencing of this T cell receptor beta chain was carried out in a study of T-cell memory formation after mild COVID-19. Study context: TCR clusters were mostly donor specific.

Of note for this clonotype: What it recognizes is unknown.

TCRdb used MiXCR to reprocess the 5' RACE reads, holding one entry per CDR3 protein. The sample contains around 390,000 distinct CDR3 sequences, about 16% of which appear only once. Findings of the study overall: Memory from before infection featured some responding clones, which suggests cross-reactive memory joined. The study found balanced CD4/CD8 in clones contracting day 15 to 85 and a CD4+ lean in later expanders.

Between the trimmed V and J ends, which lost 1 base and 2 bases, there was a span of 5 bases. The germline V gene encodes CDR1 LGHDT and CDR2 YNNKEL (reference sequence). This CDR3 comprises 13 residues. This TCR was sampled from a young man who had mild COVID-19 (a few samples of this study predate the infection). Cell type and time point are not known. The sample consisted of PBMCs or a T cell subset sorted from them (not recorded which). The chain combines TRBV3-1 with TRBJ2-5; D remains unclear. The CDR3 region has the DNA TGTGCCAGCAGCCAAGCCCAGCAAGAGACCCAGTACTTC. Its protein is CASSQAQQETQYF.